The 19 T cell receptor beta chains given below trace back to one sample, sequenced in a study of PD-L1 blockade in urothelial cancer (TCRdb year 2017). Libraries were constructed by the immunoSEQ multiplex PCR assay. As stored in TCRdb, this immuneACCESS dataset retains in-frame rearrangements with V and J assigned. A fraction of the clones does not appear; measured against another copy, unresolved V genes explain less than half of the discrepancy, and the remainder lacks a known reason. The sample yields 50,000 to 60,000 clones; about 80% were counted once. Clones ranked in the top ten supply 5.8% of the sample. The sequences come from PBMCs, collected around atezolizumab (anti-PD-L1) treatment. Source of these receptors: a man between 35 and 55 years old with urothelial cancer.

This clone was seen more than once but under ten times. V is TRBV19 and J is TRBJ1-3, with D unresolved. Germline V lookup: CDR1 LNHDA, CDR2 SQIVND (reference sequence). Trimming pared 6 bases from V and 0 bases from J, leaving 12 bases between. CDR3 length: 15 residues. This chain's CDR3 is CASSKGSYSGNTIYF. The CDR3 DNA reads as TGTGCCAGTAGCAAAGGGAGCTACTCTGGAAACACCATATATTTT.

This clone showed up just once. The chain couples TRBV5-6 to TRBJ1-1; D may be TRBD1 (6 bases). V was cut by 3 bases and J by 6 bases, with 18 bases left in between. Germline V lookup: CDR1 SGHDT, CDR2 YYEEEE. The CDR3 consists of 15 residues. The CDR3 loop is CASSWGGRTEAEAFF. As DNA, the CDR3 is TGTGCCAGCAGCTGGGGGGGGAGGACAGAAGCTGAAGCTTTCTTT.

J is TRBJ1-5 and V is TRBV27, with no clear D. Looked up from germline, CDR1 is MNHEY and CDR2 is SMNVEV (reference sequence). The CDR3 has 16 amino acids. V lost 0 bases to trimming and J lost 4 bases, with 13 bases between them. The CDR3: CASSLSLGGWNQPQHF. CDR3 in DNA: TGTGCCAGCAGTTTATCGTTGGGAGGGTGGAATCAGCCCCAGCATTTT.

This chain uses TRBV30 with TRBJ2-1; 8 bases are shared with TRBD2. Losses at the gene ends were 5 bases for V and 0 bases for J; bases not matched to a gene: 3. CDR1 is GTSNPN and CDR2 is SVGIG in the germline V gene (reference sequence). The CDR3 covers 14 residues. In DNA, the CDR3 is TGTGCCTGGGGCGGGGGGAGCTCCTACAATGAGCAGTTCTTC. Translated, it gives CAWGGGSSYNEQFF.

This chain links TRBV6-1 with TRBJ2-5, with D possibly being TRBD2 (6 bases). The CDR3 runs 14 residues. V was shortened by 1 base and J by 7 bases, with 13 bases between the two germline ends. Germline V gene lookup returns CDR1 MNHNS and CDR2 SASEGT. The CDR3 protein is CASSEGGQGGTQYF. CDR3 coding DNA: TGTGCCAGCAGTGAAGGCGGGCAGGGAGGGACCCAGTACTTC.

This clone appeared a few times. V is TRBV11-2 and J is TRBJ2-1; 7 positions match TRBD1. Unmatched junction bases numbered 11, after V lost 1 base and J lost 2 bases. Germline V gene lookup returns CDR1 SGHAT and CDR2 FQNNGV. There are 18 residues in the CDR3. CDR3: CASSLVRRRDRAYNEQFF. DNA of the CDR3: TGTGCCAGCAGCTTAGTGCGGCGCCGGGACAGAGCCTACAATGAGCAGTTCTTC.

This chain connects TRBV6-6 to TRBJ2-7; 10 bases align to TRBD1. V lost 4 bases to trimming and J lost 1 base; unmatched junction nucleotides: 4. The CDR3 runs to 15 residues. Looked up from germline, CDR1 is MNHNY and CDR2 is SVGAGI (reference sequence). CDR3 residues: CASSSQDRGSYEQYF. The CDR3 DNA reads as TGTGCCAGCAGTTCCCAGGACAGGGGGTCCTACGAGCAGTACTTC.

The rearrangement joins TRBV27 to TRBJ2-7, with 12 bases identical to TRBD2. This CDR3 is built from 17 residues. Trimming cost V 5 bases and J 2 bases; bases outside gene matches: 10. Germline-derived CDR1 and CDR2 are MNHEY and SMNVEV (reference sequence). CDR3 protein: CASSPPLAGGFPYEQYF. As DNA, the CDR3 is TGTGCCAGCAGTCCCCCACTAGCGGGAGGTTTTCCCTACGAGCAGTACTTC.

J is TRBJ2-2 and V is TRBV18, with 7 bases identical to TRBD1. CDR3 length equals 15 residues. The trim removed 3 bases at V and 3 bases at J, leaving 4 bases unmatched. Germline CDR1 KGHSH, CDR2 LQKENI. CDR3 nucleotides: TGTGCCAGCTCACCCGGGACAGTGGACACCGGGGAGCTGTTTTTT. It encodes CASSPGTVDTGELFF. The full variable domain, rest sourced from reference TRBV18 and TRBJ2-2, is NAGVMQNPRHLVRRRGQEARLRCSPMKGHSHVYWYRQLPEEGLKFMVYLQKENIIDESGMPKERFSAEFPKEGPSILRIQQVVRGDSAAYFCASSPGTVDTGELFFGEGSRLTVL.

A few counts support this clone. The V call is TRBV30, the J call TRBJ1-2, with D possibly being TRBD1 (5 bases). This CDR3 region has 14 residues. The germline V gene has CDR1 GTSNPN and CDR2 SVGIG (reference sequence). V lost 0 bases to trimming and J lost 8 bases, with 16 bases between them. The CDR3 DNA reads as TGTGCCTGGAGTGTCACCCGACAGCAGATGGGCTACACCTTC. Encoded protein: CAWSVTRQQMGYTF.

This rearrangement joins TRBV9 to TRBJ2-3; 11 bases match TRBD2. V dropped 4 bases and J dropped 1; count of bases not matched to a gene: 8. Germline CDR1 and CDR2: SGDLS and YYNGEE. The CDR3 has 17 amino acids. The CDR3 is CASSPRSGRDGTDTQYF. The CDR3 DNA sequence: TGTGCCAGCAGCCCTCGTAGCGGGAGGGATGGCACAGATACGCAGTATTTT.

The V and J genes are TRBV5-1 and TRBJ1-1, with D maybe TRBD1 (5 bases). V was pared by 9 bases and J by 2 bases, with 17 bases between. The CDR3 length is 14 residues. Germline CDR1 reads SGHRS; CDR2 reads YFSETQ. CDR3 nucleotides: TGCGCCACCCGCCCAGGGTCCGTCAACACTGAAGCTTTCTTT. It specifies CATRPGSVNTEAFF.

The CDR3 sequence is CASSIYSGRARGDTQYF. CDR3 nucleotide sequence: TGTGCCAGCAGTATATATAGCGGGAGGGCCCGGGGAGATACGCAGTATTTT. The rearrangement joins TRBV27 to TRBJ2-3, with 11 bases that match TRBD2. Germline V lookup: CDR1 MNHEY, CDR2 SMNVEV (reference sequence). V lost 5 bases and J lost 5; bases outside the gene matches: 12. The CDR3 covers 17 residues.

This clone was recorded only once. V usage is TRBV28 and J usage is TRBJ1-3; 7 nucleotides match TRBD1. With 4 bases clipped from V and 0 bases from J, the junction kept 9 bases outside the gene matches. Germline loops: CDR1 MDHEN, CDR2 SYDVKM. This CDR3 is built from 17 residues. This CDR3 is CASSSFGTDVSGNTIYF. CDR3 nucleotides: TGTGCCAGCAGTTCGTTCGGGACAGATGTCTCTGGAAACACCATATATTTT.

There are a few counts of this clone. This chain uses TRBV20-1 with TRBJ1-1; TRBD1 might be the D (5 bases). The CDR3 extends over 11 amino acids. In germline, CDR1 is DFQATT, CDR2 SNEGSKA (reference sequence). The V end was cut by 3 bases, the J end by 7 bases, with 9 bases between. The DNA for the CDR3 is TGCAGTGCTAGGGACAATAATGAAGCTTTCTTT. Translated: CSARDNNEAFF.

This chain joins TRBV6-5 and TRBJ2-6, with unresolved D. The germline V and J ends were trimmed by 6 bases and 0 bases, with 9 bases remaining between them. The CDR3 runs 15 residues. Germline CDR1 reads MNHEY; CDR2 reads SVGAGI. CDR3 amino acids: CASRAGTSGANVLTF. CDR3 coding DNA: TGTGCCAGCAGAGCTGGTACCTCTGGGGCCAACGTCCTGACTTTC.

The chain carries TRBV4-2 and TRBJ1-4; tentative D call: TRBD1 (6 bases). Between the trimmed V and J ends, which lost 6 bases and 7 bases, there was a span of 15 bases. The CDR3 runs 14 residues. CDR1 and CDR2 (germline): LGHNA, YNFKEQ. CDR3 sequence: CASRPRGSGEKLFF. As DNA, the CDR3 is TGTGCCAGCAGACCCAGGGGCAGCGGTGAAAAACTGTTTTTT.

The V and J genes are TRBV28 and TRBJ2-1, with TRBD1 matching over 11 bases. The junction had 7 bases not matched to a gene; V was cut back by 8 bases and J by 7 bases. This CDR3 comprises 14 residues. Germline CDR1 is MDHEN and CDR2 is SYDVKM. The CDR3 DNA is TGTGCCAGCGGGGACAGGGGGAGCCGTAATGAGCAGTTCTTC. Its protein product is CASGDRGSRNEQFF.

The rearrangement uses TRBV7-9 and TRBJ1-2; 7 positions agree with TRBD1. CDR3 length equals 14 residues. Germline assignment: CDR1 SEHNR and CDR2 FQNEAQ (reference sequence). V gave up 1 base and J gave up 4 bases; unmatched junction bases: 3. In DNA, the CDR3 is TGTGCCAGCAGCTTAGGCGGACAGGCCTATGGCTACACCTTC. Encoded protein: CASSLGGQAYGYTF.